A selection of T cell receptor beta chains follows, all from one sample in a study of T cell repertoires in cytomegalovirus infection. Which antigens these TCRs recognize remains unknown. TCRdb processed the reads anew with MiXCR; each CDR3 protein has one entry. The table records about 830,000 distinct CDR3 sequences, around a third of them present only once. Sequencing was performed on cultured CD8+ T cells from PBMCs, taken from culture after CMV antigen stimulation. The receptor set was obtained from a human donor in good health (CMV status not recorded). Some clones in this sample may be carry-over from other donors' samples. The CDR3 runs from the conserved cysteine through the conserved F or W. A D gene is named only where the DNA matches it firmly. Some rows have no size entry. The others give once, few or many, or a class for an expanded clone.

D	size	V	J	CDR3	DNA
-	-	TRBV27	TRBJ1-4	CASSLYGTPATNEKLFF	TGTGCCAGCAGTTTATACGGGACACCGGCAACTAATGAAAAACTGTTTTTT
-	-	TRBV19	TRBJ2-6	CASSRQFSGANVLTF	TGTGCCAGTAGCAGACAGTTCTCTGGGGCCAACGTCCTGACTTTC
-	many	TRBV6-2/TRBV6-3	TRBJ2-1	CASSYAGYNEQFF	TGTGCCAGCAGTTACGCAGGGTACAATGAGCAGTTCTTC
-	-	TRBV5-5	TRBJ1-1	CASSQTAEAFF	TGTGCCAGCAGCCAGACAGCTGAAGCTTTCTTT
TRBD2	-	TRBV7-2	TRBJ2-5	CASSLIARGAQETQYF	TGTGCCAGCAGCTTAATAGCGCGGGGGGCCCAAGAGACCCAGTACTTC
-	-	TRBV12-3/TRBV12-4	TRBJ2-4	CASSPGTFQYF	TGTGCCAGCAGTCCTGGGACATTTCAGTACTTC
TRBD2	few	TRBV19	TRBJ2-2	CASGGLAGPNTGELFF	TGTGCCAGTGGTGGACTAGCGGGGCCCAACACCGGGGAGCTGTTTTTT
TRBD2	many	TRBV12-3/TRBV12-4	TRBJ2-5	CASSLLAGGGETQYF	TGTGCCAGCAGTTTGCTAGCGGGGGGTGGAGAGACCCAGTACTTC
TRBD1	once	TRBV14	TRBJ2-5	CASSRQGAPPETQYF	TGTGCCAGCAGCCGACAGGGGGCCCCTCCAGAGACCCAGTACTTC
TRBD1	-	TRBV5-4	TRBJ2-7	CASSWTGGAQYEQYF	TGTGCCAGCAGCTGGACAGGGGGCGCCCAATACGAGCAGTACTTC
TRBD1	few	TRBV6-1	TRBJ2-3	CASSELDRGLADTQYF	TGTGCCAGCAGTGAATTGGACAGGGGGCTAGCAGATACGCAGTATTTT
TRBD1	-	TRBV9	TRBJ1-2	CASSVVGPRGGDSSPDGYTF	TGTGCCAGCAGCGTAGTAGGCCCGAGGGGTGGGGACAGTTCCCCGGATGGCTACACCTTC
TRBD1	-	TRBV19	TRBJ2-2	CANLRQGYTGELFF	TGTGCTAACCTCCGACAGGGGTACACCGGGGAGCTGTTTTTT
-	-	TRBV10-3	TRBJ2-3	CAIKVQGPSTDTQYF	TGTGCCATCAAGGTTCAGGGCCCTAGCACAGATACGCAGTATTTT
-	few	TRBV2	TRBJ2-7	CASSGPDSYEQYF	TGTGCCAGCAGTGGACCCGATTCCTACGAGCAGTACTTC
TRBD1	few	TRBV19	TRBJ2-3	CASSIPDRGTDTQYF	TGTGCCAGTAGTATTCCGGACAGGGGCACAGATACGCAGTATTTT
-	few	TRBV6-2/TRBV6-3	TRBJ1-2	CASSYLEPRPLIGGYGYTF	TGTGCCAGCAGTTATTTGGAGCCGAGGCCTCTGATCGGTGGCTATGGCTACACCTTC
TRBD1	-	TRBV10-3	TRBJ2-1	CAIRKRDSQFF	TGTGCCATCAGGAAGAGGGACAGCCAGTTCTTC
-	-	TRBV7-9	TRBJ1-1	CASSLVIDEAFF	TGTGCCAGCAGCTTAGTGATCGATGAAGCTTTCTTT
-	-	TRBV4-1	TRBJ2-1	CASSERTYSYNEQFF	TGCGCCAGCAGCGAGAGGACCTATTCCTACAATGAGCAGTTCTTC
-	few	TRBV19	TRBJ1-1	CASSISGDDEAFF	TGTGCCAGTAGTATATCAGGGGATGATGAAGCTTTCTTT
TRBD1	few	TRBV20-1	TRBJ2-7	CSARSGQGAYEQYF	TGCAGTGCTAGATCAGGACAGGGGGCCTACGAGCAGTACTTC
TRBD1	-	TRBV12-3/TRBV12-4	TRBJ2-3	CASSITGEDTQYF	TGTGCCAGCAGCATTACAGGGGAAGATACGCAGTATTTT
-	-	TRBV28	TRBJ1-2	CASSSPKGAFGGYTF	TGTGCCAGCAGTTCCCCCAAGGGCGCGTTCGGAGGCTACACCTTC
-	many	TRBV7-7	TRBJ2-7	CASSWADGAGYEQYF	TGTGCTAGCAGTTGGGCGGACGGGGCGGGGTACGAGCAGTACTTC
-	-	TRBV7-6	TRBJ1-2	CASSLTFGPQGQDGYTF	TGTGCCAGCAGCCTTACCTTTGGACCGCAAGGGCAGGATGGCTACACCTTC
-	few	TRBV3-1	TRBJ2-2	CASSQDYGQGGAGLTGELFF	TGTGCCAGCAGCCAAGATTACGGCCAGGGGGGAGCGGGGCTCACCGGGGAGCTGTTTTTT
-	-	TRBV5-1	TRBJ2-5	CASSLEGMDLQDPRETQYF	TGCGCCAGCAGCTTGGAAGGGATGGACCTTCAGGACCCACGAGAGACCCAGTACTTC
-	few	TRBV4-2	TRBJ1-2	CASSQGEDGNTF	TGTGCCAGCAGCCAAGGAGAGGACGGTAACACCTTC
TRBD2	few	TRBV6-2/TRBV6-3	TRBJ2-5	CASSRTSGGPIQETQYF	TGTGCCAGCAGTCGGACTAGCGGGGGGCCAATTCAAGAGACCCAGTACTTC
-	-	TRBV4-1	TRBJ1-6	CASSQDPEGVHSPLHF	TGCGCCAGCAGCCAAGATCCAGAAGGAGTTCATTCACCCCTCCACTTT
-	many	TRBV7-2	TRBJ1-5	CASSGSIEWAFSNQPQHF	TGTGCCAGCAGCGGATCAATAGAATGGGCTTTCAGCAATCAGCCCCAGCATTTT
TRBD1	-	TRBV3-1	TRBJ1-6	CASNTPGTGSSPLHF	TGTGCCAGCAACACCCCCGGGACAGGGTCCTCACCCCTCCACTTT
-	few	TRBV19	TRBJ2-1	CASSMTSGIPSYNEQFF	TGTGCCAGTAGTATGACGTCTGGGATACCCTCCTACAATGAGCAGTTCTTC
-	-	TRBV14	TRBJ2-1	CVSSNPGEGSYNEQFF	TGTGTCAGCAGCAACCCCGGAGAGGGCTCCTACAATGAGCAGTTCTTC
TRBD2	-	TRBV4-1	TRBJ2-1	CASSLLTGLAEDEQFF	TGCGCCAGCAGCCTATTGACGGGACTAGCGGAGGATGAGCAGTTCTTC
TRBD1	many	TRBV6-6	TRBJ1-1	CASSYLGQQNTEAFF	TGTGCCAGCAGTTACTTGGGACAGCAAAACACTGAAGCTTTCTTT
TRBD1	-	TRBV20-1	TRBJ2-7	CSARDTGGNYEQYF	TGCAGTGCTAGAGATACAGGGGGGAACTACGAGCAGTACTTC
-	-	TRBV4-1	TRBJ1-1	CASSFMTGMNTEAFF	TGCGCCAGCAGCTTTATGACAGGTATGAACACTGAAGCTTTCTTT
TRBD1	-	TRBV7-9	TRBJ2-2	CASSPPPGGSDTGELFF	TGTGCCAGCAGCCCGCCTCCAGGGGGCTCGGACACCGGGGAGCTGTTTTTT
TRBD1	-	TRBV20-1	TRBJ2-7	CSARDPGQLSYEQYF	TGCAGTGCTAGAGATCCGGGACAGTTATCCTACGAGCAGTACTTC
TRBD2	once	TRBV4-1	TRBJ2-3	CASSQLAGLTDTQYF	TGCGCCAGCAGCCAACTAGCGGGGCTCACAGATACGCAGTATTTT
TRBD1	many	TRBV12-5	TRBJ2-2	CASGAGQGAGELFF	TGTGCTAGTGGTGCGGGACAGGGGGCCGGGGAGCTGTTTTTT
-	-	TRBV11-2	TRBJ2-7	CASDLGGGEQYF	TGTGCCAGCGACTTGGGAGGAGGCGAGCAGTACTTC
TRBD2	-	TRBV14	TRBJ2-1	CASSHRLAGGEYNEQFF	TGTGCCAGCAGCCACCGACTAGCGGGAGGGGAGTACAATGAGCAGTTCTTC
TRBD2	-	TRBV7-9	TRBJ2-1	CASSFAPRLADDEQFF	TGTGCCAGCAGCTTTGCCCCGCGGCTAGCGGACGATGAGCAGTTCTTC
-	few	TRBV27	TRBJ2-5	CASSAGVAESQETQYF	TGTGCCAGCAGTGCAGGGGTAGCGGAATCCCAAGAGACCCAGTACTTC
-	few	TRBV6-1	TRBJ2-2	CASSSPRDRTNTGELFF	TGTGCCAGCAGTTCACCCCGAGACAGGACGAACACCGGGGAGCTGTTTTTT
-	many	TRBV12-3/TRBV12-4	TRBJ1-5	CASTYRELHQPQHF	TGTGCCAGCACCTACAGGGAATTGCATCAGCCCCAGCATTTT
TRBD2	-	TRBV6-1	TRBJ2-2	CASTRGGMSGELFF	TGTGCCAGCACTCGGGGGGGGATGAGCGGGGAGCTGTTTTTT
TRBD1	-	TRBV7-9	TRBJ1-4	CASSLVGTGGSEKLFF	TGTGCCAGCAGCTTAGTAGGCACAGGGGGATCGGAAAAACTGTTTTTT
-	many	TRBV7-6	TRBJ1-3	CASSLAQGVTGNTIYF	TGTGCCAGCAGCTTAGCTCAGGGTGTTACTGGAAACACCATATATTTT
-	few	TRBV7-3	TRBJ2-1	CASSQTGGQVSYNEQFF	TGTGCCAGCAGCCAAACTGGGGGGCAGGTGTCCTACAATGAGCAGTTCTTC
TRBD1	-	TRBV27	TRBJ1-6	CASSSGQRYSPLHF	TGTGCCAGCAGTTCGGGACAGCGGTATTCACCCCTCCACTTT